This TCR beta chain was recovered during a study of CD8 T cells in Susac syndrome (dated by TCRdb to the late 2010s). About the investigation overall: Among the Susac syndrome patients who were sequenced, clinically active disease was present in over 5 and clinical remission was observed in under ten. At the time of blood withdrawal, Susac syndrome patients were either therapy-naive, taking corticosteroids (with some also receiving IVIg), or on IVIg alone. Whether CD8+ T cell activation and differentiation in Susac syndrome was antigen driven was tested using repertoire sequencing. CD8+ T cell repertoire clonality was compared between some 13 healthy donors, roughly 14 Susac syndrome patients and 15 multiple sclerosis patients.

The CDR3 starts with the cysteine, ends with the phenylalanine, and has 15 residues. This entry keeps only the CDR3 DNA: 45 bases, framed from base 1. As encoded in the germline V gene, CDR1 is SGHRS while CDR2 is YFSETQ. V and J are trimmed by 0 bases and 5 bases, and the gene matches miss 6 bases of the junction. Summary of the overall study and its limitations: Susac syndrome CD8+ repertoires showed clonal expansion, highest in CD8+ TEMRA cells and greater in clinically active than remitting patients. Around 16 and five Susac-specific public clones were found in the total CD8+ and CD8+ TEMRA repertoires, respectively. The TCR sequencing and HLA analysis was acknowledged to have included a relatively small number of individuals.

RNA was extracted using the RNeasy kit, and 0.5 to 1 microgram was reverse transcribed with random hexamers. TCR beta CDR3 regions were amplified with the immunoSEQ multiplex PCR assay covering 54 Vbeta and 13 Jbeta segments. To correct PCR amplification bias, a synthetic template baseline was used for both primer optimization and computational correction. The paper's processing steps were these. Reads were assigned to V, D and J genes according to IMGT and analyzed in immunoSEQ Analyzer, with only productive sequences retained. To calculate clonality, Shannon entropy was normalized by log2 of the number of productive unique sequences and then subtracted from one. For each patient and control, public and private clones were evaluated among the 100 most prevalent clones. Clones were defined as Susac-specific when absent from the healthy and MS cohorts, from 1,000 to 1,100 published viral clones and from other ImmuneACCESS disease sequences. The public reads were reanalyzed by TCRdb: fastp trimming at Q25, MiXCR alignment, in-frame beta chains only. A single entry per CDR3 protein holds the most common genes and DNA from its merged rows. The V and J calls and clone size are TCRdb's, not the authors'. Across this sample there are fewer than 90,000 distinct CDR3 sequences, with under 95% seen only once. The top ten clonotypes cover about 0.41% of the sample.

Concerning this clonotype: Its antigen remains unidentified. Qualities for individual bases were not recorded, and no much larger clone is one base off.

High-throughput TCR beta sequencing profiled peripheral blood CD8+ and CD4+ T cells from healthy donors, Susac syndrome patients and multiple sclerosis patients. Susac syndrome patients met recently defined diagnostic criteria for definite or probable disease. Bulk CD8+ and CD4+ T cells were purified by magnetic negative isolation, whereas CD8+ TEMRA cells were enriched by FACS. Blood was collected in EDTA tubes and processed within 24 hours, with PBMCs isolated through density gradient centrifugation. PBMCs intended for TCR sequencing were cryopreserved in liquid nitrogen and thawed later in a water bath at 37 degrees C. A purity of at least 90% was achieved for sorted or isolated CD4+, CD8+ and CD8+ TEMRA cells.

The material sequenced was CD8+ T cells from PBMCs. This receptor was taken from a human donor with Susac syndrome. The chain is made from TRBV5-1 and TRBJ2-5; TRBD2 agrees with 8 junctional bases. At the DNA level, the sequence is TGCGCCAGCAGCTTGGAGACTAGCGCTTTGGAGACCCAGTACTTC. This is translated as CASSLETSALETQYF.